The 8 T cell receptor beta chains below were found in one sample sequenced in a study of T cell responses to AZD1222 COVID-19 vaccine. The table came from immunoSEQ multiplex PCR; TCRdb's copy has only in-frame clones and leaves some out. The sample comprises 120,000 to 150,000 clones, about 88% of which are singletons, and 2.5% to 3.5% rests with the top ten. The starting material was peripheral blood, obtained 28 days after the second AZD1222 dose. Source of these receptors: an adult who received the AZD1222 COVID-19 vaccine.

This chain uses TRBV30 with TRBJ2-2; D gene unclear. V was clipped by 0 bases and J by 0 bases, with 8 bases between them. This CDR3 is 15 amino acids long. Germline CDR1 and CDR2: GTSNPN and SVGIG (reference sequence). CDR3 nucleotides: TGTGCCTGGAGTGTCTTGGCGACGAACACCGGGGAGCTGTTTTTT. It is translated as CAWSVLATNTGELFF.

J is TRBJ2-2 and V is TRBV19, with D possibly being TRBD2 (6 bases). The germline V gene encodes CDR1 LNHDA and CDR2 SQIVND (reference sequence). V was cut by 3 bases and J by 4 bases, with 12 bases left in between. The CDR3 covers 15 residues. The CDR3 region is CASSIGSEGTGELFF. CDR3 nucleotides: TGTGCCAGTAGTATCGGGAGTGAGGGCACCGGGGAGCTGTTTTTT. The whole variable domain, filled in from reference TRBV19 and TRBJ2-2, reads DGGITQSPKYLFRKEGQNVTLSCEQNLNHDAMYWYRQDPGQGLRLIYYSQIVNDFQKGDIAEGYSVSREKKESFPLTVTSAQKNPTAFYLCASSIGSEGTGELFFGEGSRLTVL.

The chain combines TRBV14 with TRBJ1-3, with D tentatively TRBD1 (6 bases). The ends were cut back, 5 bases at V and 0 bases at J, with 11 bases in the middle. The germline V gene encodes CDR1 SGHDN and CDR2 FVKESK. This CDR3 is built from 15 residues. CDR3 protein: CASSTQGLSGNTIYF. The CDR3 DNA reads as TGTGCCAGCAGCACACAGGGACTCTCTGGAAACACCATATATTTT.

The chain links TRBV30 to TRBJ2-1, with TRBD2 identical over 11 bases. The CDR3 has 15 amino acids. Looked up from germline, CDR1 is GTSNPN and CDR2 is SVGIG (reference sequence). Unmatched junction bases numbered 6, after V lost 4 bases and J lost 4 bases. CDR3 sequence (DNA): TGTGCCTGGACGCCCGGGACTAGCGGATACAATGAGCAGTTCTTC. It yields the protein CAWTPGTSGYNEQFF. Together with reference TRBV30 and TRBJ2-1, the CDR3 gives the full variable domain: SQTIHQWPATLVQPVGSPLSLECTVEGTSNPNLYWYRQAAGRGLQLLFYSVGIGQISSEVPQNLSASRPQDRQFILSSKKLLLSDSGFYLCAWTPGTSGYNEQFFGPGTRLTVL.

There are a few counts of this clone. CDR3 sequence: CASSLGRADGYTF. The CDR3, as DNA: TGTGCCAGCAGCTTAGGCAGGGCGGATGGCTACACCTTC. The chain carries TRBV11-2 and TRBJ1-2; D is perhaps TRBD1 (5 bases). The CDR3 consists of 13 residues. The germline V gene encodes CDR1 SGHAT and CDR2 FQNNGV. Trimming took 1 base from V and 6 from J, leaving 9 bases between them. Full variable domain (outside the CDR3, taken from reference TRBV11-2 and TRBJ1-2): EAGVAQSPRYKIIEKRQSVAFWCNPISGHATLYWYQQILGQGPKLLIQFQNNGVVDDSQLPKDRFSAERLKGVDSTLKIQPAKLEDSAVYLCASSLGRADGYTFGSGTRLTVV.

The gene calls are TRBV10-1 and TRBJ2-2, with TRBD1 as a possible D gene (6 bases). The germline CDR1 and CDR2 sequences are WNHNN and SYGVQD (reference sequence). V gave up 2 bases and J gave up 2 bases, with 15 bases separating them. The CDR3 is 17 amino acids. CDR3 loop: CASSEATGSLNTGELFF. The CDR3 DNA sequence: TGCGCCAGCAGTGAGGCCACAGGGAGTTTAAACACCGGGGAGCTGTTTTTT.

V is TRBV7-9 and J is TRBJ1-1; D ambiguous. The germline CDR1 and CDR2 sequences are SEHNR and FQNEAQ (reference sequence). This CDR3 comprises 15 residues. V was shortened by 6 bases and J by 6 bases, with 20 bases between the two germline ends. In DNA, the CDR3 is TGTGCCAGCAGGCCGAAAAGACGGCTGAGCGCTGAAGCTTTCTTT. Amino acids: CASRPKRRLSAEAFF.

J is TRBJ2-6 and V is TRBV21-1; TRBD2 was called by the table and not checked on the DNA. TRBV21-1 corresponds to a pseudogene. The CDR3 spans 16 residues. CDR3 sequence (DNA): TGTGCCAGCCGGGGAGGCCGCCCCCTCGGGGCCAACGTCCTGACTTTC. Its protein is CASRGGRPLGANVLTF.